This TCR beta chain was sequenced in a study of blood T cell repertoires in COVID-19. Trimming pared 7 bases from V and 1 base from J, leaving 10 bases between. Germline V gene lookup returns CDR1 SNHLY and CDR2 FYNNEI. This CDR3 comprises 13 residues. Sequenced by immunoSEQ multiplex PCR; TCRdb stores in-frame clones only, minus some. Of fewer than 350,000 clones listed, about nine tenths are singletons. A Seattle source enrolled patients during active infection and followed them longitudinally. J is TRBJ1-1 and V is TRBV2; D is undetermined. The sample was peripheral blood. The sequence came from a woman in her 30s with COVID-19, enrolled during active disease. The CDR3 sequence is CASTPPGNTEAFF. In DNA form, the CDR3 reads TGTGCCAGCACTCCTCCAGGGAACACTGAAGCTTTCTTT. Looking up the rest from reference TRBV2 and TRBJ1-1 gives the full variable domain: EPEVTQTPSHQVTQMGQEVILRCVPISNHLYFYWYRQILGQKVEFLVSFYNNEISEKSEIFDDQFSVERPDGSNFTLKIRSTKLEDSAMYFCASTPPGNTEAFFGQGTRLTVV.